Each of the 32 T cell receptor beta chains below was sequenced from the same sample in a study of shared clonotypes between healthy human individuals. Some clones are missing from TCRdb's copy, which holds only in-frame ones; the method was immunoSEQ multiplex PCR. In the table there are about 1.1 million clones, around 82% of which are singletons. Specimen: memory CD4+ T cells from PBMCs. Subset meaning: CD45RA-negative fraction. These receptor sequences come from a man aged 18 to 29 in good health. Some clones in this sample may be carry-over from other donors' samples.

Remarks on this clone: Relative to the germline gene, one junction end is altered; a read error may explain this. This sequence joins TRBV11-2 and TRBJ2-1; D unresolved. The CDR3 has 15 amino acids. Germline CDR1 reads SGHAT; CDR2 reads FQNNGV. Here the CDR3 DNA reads TGTGCCAGCAGCCTAGACCGGCGCTCCTACAATGAGCAGTTCTTC. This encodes CASSLDRRSYNEQFF.

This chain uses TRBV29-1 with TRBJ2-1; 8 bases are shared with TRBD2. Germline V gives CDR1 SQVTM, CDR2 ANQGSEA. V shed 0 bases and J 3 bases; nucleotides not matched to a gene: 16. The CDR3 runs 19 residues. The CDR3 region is CSVEDHGARGSGVYNEQFF. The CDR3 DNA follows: TGCAGCGTTGAAGATCATGGGGCCCGGGGTAGCGGGGTCTACAATGAGCAGTTCTTC.

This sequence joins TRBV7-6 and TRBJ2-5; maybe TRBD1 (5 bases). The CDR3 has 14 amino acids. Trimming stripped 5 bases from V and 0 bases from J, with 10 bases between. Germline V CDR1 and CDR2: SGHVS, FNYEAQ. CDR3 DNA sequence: TGTGCCAGCAGCCCCCCAGGGAACCAAGAGACCCAGTACTTC. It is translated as CASSPPGNQETQYF. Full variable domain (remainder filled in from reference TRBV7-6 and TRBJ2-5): GAGVSQSPRYKVTKRGQDVALRCDPISGHVSLYWYRQALGQGPEFLTYFNYEAQQDKSGLPNDRFSAERPEGSISTLTIQRTEQRDSAMYRCASSPPGNQETQYFGPGTRLLVL.

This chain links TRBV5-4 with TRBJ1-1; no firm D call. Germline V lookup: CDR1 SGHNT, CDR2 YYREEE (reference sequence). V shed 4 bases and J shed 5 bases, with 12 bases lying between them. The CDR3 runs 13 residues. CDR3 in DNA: TGTGCCAGCAGCCCTCATTTTGGGACTGAAGCTTTCTTT. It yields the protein CASSPHFGTEAFF.

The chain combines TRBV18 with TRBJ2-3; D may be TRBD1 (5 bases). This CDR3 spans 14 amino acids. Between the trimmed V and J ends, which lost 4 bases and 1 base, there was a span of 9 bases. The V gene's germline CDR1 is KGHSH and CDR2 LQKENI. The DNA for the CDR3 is TGTGCCAGCTCACAGCAACAGGGCACAGATACGCAGTATTTT. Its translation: CASSQQQGTDTQYF.

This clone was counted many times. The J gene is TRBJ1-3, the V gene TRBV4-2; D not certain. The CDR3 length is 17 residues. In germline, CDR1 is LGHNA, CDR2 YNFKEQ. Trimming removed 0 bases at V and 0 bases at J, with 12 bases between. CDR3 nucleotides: TGTGCCAGCAGCCAAGAATGGTCACCTTACTCTGGAAACACCATATATTTT. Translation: CASSQEWSPYSGNTIYF.

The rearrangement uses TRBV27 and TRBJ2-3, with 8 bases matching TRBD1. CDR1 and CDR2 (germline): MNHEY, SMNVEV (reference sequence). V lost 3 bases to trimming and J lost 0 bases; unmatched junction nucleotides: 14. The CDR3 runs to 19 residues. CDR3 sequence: CASSFLGTGIPTSTDTQYF. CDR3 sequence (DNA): TGTGCCAGCAGTTTCCTCGGGACAGGCATTCCTACTAGCACAGATACGCAGTATTTT.

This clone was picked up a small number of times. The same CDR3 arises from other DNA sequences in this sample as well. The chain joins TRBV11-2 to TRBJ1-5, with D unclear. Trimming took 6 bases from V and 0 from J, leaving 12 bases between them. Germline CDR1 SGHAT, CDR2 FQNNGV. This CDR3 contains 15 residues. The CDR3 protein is CASSSDGNSNQPQHF. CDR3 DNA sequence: TGTGCCAGCAGTTCCGACGGAAATAGCAATCAGCCCCAGCATTTT. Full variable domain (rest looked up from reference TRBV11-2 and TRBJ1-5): EAGVAQSPRYKIIEKRQSVAFWCNPISGHATLYWYQQILGQGPKLLIQFQNNGVVDDSQLPKDRFSAERLKGVDSTLKIQPAKLEDSAVYLCASSSDGNSNQPQHFGDGTRLSIL.

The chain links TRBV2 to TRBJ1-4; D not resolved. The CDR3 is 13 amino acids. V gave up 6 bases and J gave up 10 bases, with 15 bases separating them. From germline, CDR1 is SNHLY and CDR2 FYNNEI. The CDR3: CASRSPLVGKLFF. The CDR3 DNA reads TGTGCCAGCAGATCCCCTCTGGTGGGAAAACTGTTTTTT.

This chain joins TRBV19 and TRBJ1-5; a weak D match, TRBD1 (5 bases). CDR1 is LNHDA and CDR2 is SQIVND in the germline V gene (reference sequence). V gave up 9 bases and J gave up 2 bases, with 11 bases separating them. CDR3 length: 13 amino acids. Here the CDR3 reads CASKGAGNQPQHF. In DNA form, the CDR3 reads TGTGCCAGCAAAGGGGCCGGCAATCAGCCCCAGCATTTT.

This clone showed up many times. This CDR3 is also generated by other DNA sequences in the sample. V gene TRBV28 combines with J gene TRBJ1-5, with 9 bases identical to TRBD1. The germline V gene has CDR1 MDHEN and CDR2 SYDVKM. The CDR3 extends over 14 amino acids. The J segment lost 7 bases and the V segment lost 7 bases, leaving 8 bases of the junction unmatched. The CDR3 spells CASISGTGHQPQHF. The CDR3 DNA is TGTGCCAGCATCTCCGGGACAGGGCACCAGCCCCAGCATTTT. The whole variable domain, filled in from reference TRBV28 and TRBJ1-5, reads DVKVTQSSRYLVKRTGEKVFLECVQDMDHENMFWYRQDPGLGLRLIYFSYDVKMKEKGDIPEGYSVSREKKERFSLILESASTNQTSMYLCASISGTGHQPQHFGDGTRLSIL.

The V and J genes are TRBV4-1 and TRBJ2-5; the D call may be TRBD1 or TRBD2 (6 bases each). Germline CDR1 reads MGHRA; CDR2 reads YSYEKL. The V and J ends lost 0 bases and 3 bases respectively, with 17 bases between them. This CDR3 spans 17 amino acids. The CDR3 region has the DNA TGCGCCAGCAGCCAAGAACGGGGGCGGCCAGGGGAAGAGACCCAGTACTTC. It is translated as CASSQERGRPGEETQYF.

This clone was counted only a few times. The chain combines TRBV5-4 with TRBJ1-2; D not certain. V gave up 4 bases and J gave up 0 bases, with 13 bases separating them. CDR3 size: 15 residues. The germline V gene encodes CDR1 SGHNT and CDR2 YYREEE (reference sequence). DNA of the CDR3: TGTGCCAGCAGCGACGGCGGGTCAGCTAACTATGGCTACACCTTC. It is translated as CASSDGGSANYGYTF.

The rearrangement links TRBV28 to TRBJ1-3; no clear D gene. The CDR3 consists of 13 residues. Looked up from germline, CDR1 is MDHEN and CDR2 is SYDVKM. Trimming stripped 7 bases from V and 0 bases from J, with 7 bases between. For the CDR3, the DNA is TGTGCCAGCACATTCCTCTCTGGAAACACCATATATTTT. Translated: CASTFLSGNTIYF.

The CDR3 DNA follows: TGTGCCAGCAGTTATGCGGTTGAGTCCTCTGGAAACACCATATATTTT. It translates to CASSYAVESSGNTIYF. The chain employs TRBV6-6 and TRBJ1-3; D uncertain. V dropped 3 bases and J dropped 0 bases, with 12 bases sitting between them. Germline V gene data show CDR1 as MNHNY and CDR2 as SVGAGI (reference sequence). This CDR3 is built from 16 residues.

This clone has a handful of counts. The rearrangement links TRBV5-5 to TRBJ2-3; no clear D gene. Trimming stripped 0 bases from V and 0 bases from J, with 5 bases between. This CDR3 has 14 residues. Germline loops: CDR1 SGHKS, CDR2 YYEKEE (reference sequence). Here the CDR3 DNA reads TGTGCCAGCAGCTTGGCTCCGAGCACAGATACGCAGTATTTT. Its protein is CASSLAPSTDTQYF.

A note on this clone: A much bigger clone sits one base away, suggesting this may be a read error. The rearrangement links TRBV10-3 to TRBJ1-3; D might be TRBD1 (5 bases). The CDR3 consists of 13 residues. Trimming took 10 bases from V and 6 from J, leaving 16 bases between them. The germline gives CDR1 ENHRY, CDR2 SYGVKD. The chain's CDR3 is CATRTVGENTIYF. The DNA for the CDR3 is TGTGCCACCCGAACAGTAGGGGAAAACACCATATATTTT.

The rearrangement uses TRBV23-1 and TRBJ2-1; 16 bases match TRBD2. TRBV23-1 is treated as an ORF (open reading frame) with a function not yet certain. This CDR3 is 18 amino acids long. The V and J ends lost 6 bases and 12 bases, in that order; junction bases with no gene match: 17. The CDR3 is CASRSQVDGTSGRARQFF. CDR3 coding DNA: TGCGCCAGCAGGAGTCAGGTGGACGGGACTAGCGGGAGGGCCAGGCAGTTCTTC.

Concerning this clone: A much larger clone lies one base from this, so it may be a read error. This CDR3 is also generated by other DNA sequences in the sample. The DNA for the CDR3 is TGTGCCAGCAGCTGGGGACGGAACACTGAAGCTTTCTTT. Translation gives CASSWGRNTEAFF. The chain is built from TRBV5-6 and TRBJ1-1; D perhaps matches TRBD1 (5 bases). Trimming shortened V by 3 bases and J by 1 base, and 7 bases separated the two germline ends. Germline CDR1 reads SGHDT; CDR2 reads YYEEEE. The CDR3 runs to 13 residues.

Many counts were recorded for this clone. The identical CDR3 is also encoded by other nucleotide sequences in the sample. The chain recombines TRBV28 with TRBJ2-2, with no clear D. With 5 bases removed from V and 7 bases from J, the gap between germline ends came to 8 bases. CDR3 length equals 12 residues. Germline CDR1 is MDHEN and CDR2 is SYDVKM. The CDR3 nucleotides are TGTGCCAGCAGTCGAACGTTCGGGGAGCTGTTTTTT. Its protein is CASSRTFGELFF.

The CDR3, as DNA: TGTGCCAGCAGCCCTAAGGGCTACAATGAGCAGTTCTTC. Translation gives CASSPKGYNEQFF. The V call is TRBV5-4, the J call TRBJ2-1; no firm D call. Germline-derived CDR1 and CDR2 are SGHNT and YYREEE (reference sequence). V was shortened by 4 bases and J by 3 bases, with 8 bases between the two germline ends. The CDR3 sequence is 13 residues long.

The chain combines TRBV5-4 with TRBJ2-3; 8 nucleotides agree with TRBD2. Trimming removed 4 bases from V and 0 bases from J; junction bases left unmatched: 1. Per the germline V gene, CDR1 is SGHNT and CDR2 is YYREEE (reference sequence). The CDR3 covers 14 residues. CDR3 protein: CASSQRESTDTQYF. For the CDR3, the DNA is TGTGCCAGCAGCCAGCGGGAGAGCACAGATACGCAGTATTTT.

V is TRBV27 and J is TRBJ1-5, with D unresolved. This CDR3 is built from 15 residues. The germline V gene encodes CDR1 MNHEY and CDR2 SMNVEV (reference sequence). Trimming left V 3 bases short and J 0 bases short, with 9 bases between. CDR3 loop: CASSLSRNSNQPQHF. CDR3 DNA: TGTGCCAGCAGTTTGTCTAGAAATAGCAATCAGCCCCAGCATTTT.

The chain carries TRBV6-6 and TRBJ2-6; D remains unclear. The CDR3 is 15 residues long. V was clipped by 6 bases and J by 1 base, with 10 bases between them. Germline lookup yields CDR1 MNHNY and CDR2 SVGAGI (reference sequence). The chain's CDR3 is CASRTPASGANVLTF. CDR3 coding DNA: TGTGCCAGCAGAACACCAGCATCTGGGGCCAACGTCCTGACTTTC.

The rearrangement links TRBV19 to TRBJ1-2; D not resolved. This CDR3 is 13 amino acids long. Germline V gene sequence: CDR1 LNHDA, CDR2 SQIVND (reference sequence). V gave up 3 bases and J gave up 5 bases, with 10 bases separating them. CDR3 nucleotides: TGTGCCAGTAGTATGGGAGTTTTTTATGGCTACACCTTC. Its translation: CASSMGVFYGYTF.

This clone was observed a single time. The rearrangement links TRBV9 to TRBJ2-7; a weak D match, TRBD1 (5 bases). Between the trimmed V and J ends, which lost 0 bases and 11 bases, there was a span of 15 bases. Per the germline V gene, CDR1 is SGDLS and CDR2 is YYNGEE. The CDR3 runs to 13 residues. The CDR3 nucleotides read TGTGCCAGCAGCGTAGAGGGTTGGGGCAGTAAGTACTTC. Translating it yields CASSVEGWGSKYF.

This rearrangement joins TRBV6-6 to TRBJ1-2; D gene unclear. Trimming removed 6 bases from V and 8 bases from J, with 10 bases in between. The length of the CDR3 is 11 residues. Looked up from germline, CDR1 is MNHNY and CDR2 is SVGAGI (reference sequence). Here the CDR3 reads CASRSDGGYTF. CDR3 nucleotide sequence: TGTGCCAGCAGATCTGATGGCGGCTACACCTTC.

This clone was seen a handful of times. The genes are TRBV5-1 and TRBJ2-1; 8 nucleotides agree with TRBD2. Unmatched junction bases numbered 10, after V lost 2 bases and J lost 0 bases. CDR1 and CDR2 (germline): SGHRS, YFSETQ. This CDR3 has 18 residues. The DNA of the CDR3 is TGCGCCAGCAGCTTTGGGGTTACTAGCGGAGGCTCCTACAATGAGCAGTTCTTC. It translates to CASSFGVTSGGSYNEQFF.

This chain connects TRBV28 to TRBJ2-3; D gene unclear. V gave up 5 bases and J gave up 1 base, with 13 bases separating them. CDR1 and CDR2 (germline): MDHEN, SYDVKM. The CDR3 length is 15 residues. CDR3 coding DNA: TGTGCCAGCAGTCCCCCAGGCAGTCGCACAGATACGCAGTATTTT. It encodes CASSPPGSRTDTQYF.

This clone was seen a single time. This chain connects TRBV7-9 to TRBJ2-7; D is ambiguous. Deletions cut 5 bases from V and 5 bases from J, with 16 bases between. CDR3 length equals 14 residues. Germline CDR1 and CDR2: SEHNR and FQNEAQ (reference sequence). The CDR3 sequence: CASSRATASDEQYF. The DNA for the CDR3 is TGTGCCAGCAGCCGGGCGACGGCCAGCGACGAGCAGTACTTC.

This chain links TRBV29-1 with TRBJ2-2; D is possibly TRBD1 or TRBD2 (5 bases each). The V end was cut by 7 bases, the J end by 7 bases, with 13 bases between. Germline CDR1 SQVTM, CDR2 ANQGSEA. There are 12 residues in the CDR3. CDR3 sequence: CSGGTADGELFF. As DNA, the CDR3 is TGCAGCGGAGGGACCGCCGACGGGGAGCTGTTTTTT.

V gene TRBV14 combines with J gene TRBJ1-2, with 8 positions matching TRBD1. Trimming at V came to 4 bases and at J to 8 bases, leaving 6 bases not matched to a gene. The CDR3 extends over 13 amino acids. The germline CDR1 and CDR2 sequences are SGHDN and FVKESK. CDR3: CASSPGTGIGYTF. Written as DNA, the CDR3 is TGTGCCAGCAGCCCCGGGACAGGAATCGGCTACACCTTC.